This T cell receptor (beta chain) was recorded in a study of PD-1 blockade in classical Hodgkin lymphoma (TCRdb year 2020). General notes on the study: The study used TCR beta sequencing and CyTOF to define a peripheral blood immune signature of response to PD-1 blockade in classical Hodgkin lymphoma. The paper as a whole reports these results and caveats: Baseline diversity similar to that of newly diagnosed patients was observed in trial patients achieving complete response, whereas significantly lower diversity was observed in partial responders and progressors. By C4D1, a significant rise was seen in CD4+ TCR diversity but not in CD8+ TCR diversity (p=0.0027 vs p=0.16), and the rise was most apparent among complete responders (p=0.02). The study covered only a single clinical trial cohort, and the causes of the repertoire differences, possibly disease activity or prior therapy, were still not defined. Patients starting nivolumab less than 1 year after ASCT had lower diversity and were excluded from later analyses to avoid confounding by immune reconstitution. Baseline TCR diversity was reported to be lower in newly diagnosed patients than in healthy donors and to be lower still in relapsed/refractory patients.

The junction shows trimming of 0 bases on V and 7 bases on J, and the gene matches do not reach 6 bases of it. CDR1 and CDR2, per the germline V gene (reference sequence), are SGHNT and YYREEE. The CDR3 holds 15 amino acids from the cysteine to the phenylalanine. Only the CDR3 DNA is retained, 45 bases long and in frame from the first base. The Qiagen DNeasy kit was used to extract genomic DNA both from unsorted PBMCs and from the negatively selected CD4+ and CD8+ fractions. TCR beta CDR3 regions were subjected to amplification by immunoSEQ multiplex PCR with primers that anneal to V and J segments. A synthetic immune receptor repertoire was used to minimize amplification bias, and any residual bias was removed computationally once sequencing was done. The study's processing was this. Custom Python scripts were used to quantify repertoire diversity as the Shannon entropy index. Unsorted, CD4+ and CD8+ repertoires were examined separately, except in combined analyses, for which CD4+ and CD8+ sequences were merged in silico. Clonal expansion was defined as a frequency increase of at least 2-fold after treatment compared with C1D1, and clones undetected at baseline were assigned a pseudocount of 0.5. Clones with 0 or 1 copy at C1D1 were defined as singleton clones, while clones with 2 or more copies were defined as non-singleton clones. By matching protein sequences in sorted samples from the same patient, clones expanded in unsorted samples were annotated as CD4+, CD8+ or unknown. Wilcoxon tests were applied to paired samples to test diversity changes from C1D1 to C4D1. In its TCRdb copy, this immuneACCESS table keeps in-frame sequences only and misses some clones. Where compared with another copy, unresolved V genes explain less than half of these, and the others have no known cause. V, J and clone size are those of that table, while D and trimming were read from the DNA. The sample table records about 1,400 clones; around 76% of these occur just once. The leading ten clones occupy roughly 40% of the sample.

The sample's time point label, decoded: cycle 4 day 1 (C4D1), after less than 7 weeks of nivolumab. Relapse after autologous stem cell transplantation had occurred in all trial patients, and cohorts A, B and C were distinguished by prior brentuximab vedotin exposure. CD8+ T cells were purified from thawed PBMCs by magnetic negative selection with a Miltenyi CD8+ T cell isolation kit. A total of fewer than 65 patients with relapsed/refractory classical Hodgkin lymphoma made up the trial cohort, and each patient's best overall response was complete response, partial response or progressive disease. Nivolumab dosing was 3 mg/kg intravenously every 2 weeks, continuing until either disease progression or unacceptable toxicity. Single-agent nivolumab was administered to trial patients in the multi-cohort phase II CheckMate 205 trial. An independent review committee assessed best overall response using the 2007 International Working Group response criteria. PBMCs from the trial were collected at three points: immediately before nivolumab initiation (C1D1), and during therapy at cycle 2 day 1 and cycle 4 day 1. Peripheral blood was collected in 8 mL Vacutainer Cell Preparation Tubes, from which PBMCs were isolated by centrifugation and then cryopreserved. Purified CD4+ and CD8+ fractions were generated only in cases for which an additional PBMC sample was available. Magnetically labelled cells were removed on LS columns in a quadroMACS separator, and the flow-through was collected as the purified fraction.

Notes on this clone: The antigen it binds to is not known. Base quality data are lacking; no much larger clone is found one base away.

The sample in question was CD8+ T cells from blood, obtained before the fourth cycle of nivolumab. The chain is assembled from TRBV5-4 and TRBJ2-1, with TRBD2 identical over 8 junction bases. This receptor was identified in a human donor with classical Hodgkin lymphoma. The donor label of this sample is uncertain. The CDR3 reads as follows: CASSLDTGGRNEQFF. The DNA reads TGTGCCAGCAGCTTGGATACGGGGGGGAGGAATGAGCAGTTCTTC.